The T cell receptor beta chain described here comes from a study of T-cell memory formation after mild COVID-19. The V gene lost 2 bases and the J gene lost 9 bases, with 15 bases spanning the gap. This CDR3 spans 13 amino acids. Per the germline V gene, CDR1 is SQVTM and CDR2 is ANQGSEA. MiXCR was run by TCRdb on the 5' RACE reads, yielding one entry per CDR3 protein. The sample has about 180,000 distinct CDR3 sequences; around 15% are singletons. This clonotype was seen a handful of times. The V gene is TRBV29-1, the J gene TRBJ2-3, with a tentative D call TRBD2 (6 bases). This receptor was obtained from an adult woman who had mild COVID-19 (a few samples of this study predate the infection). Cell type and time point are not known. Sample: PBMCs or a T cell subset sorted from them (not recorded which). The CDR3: CSVEPGTVETQYF. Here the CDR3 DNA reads TGCAGCGTTGAACCCGGGACTGTGGAAACGCAGTATTTT.